This TCR beta chain came from a study of shared clonotypes between healthy human individuals. Trimming took 0 bases from V and 8 from J, leaving 6 bases between them. Per germline, CDR1 SGHNT and CDR2 YYREEE (reference sequence). This CDR3 comprises 12 residues. Data came from immunoSEQ multiplex PCR; TCRdb stores just in-frame clones and leaves some out. The sample yields under 1,100,000 clones, around 82% seen once. The source of this sequence is a young man in good health. Some clones in this sample may be carry-over from other donors' samples. This chain uses TRBV5-4 with TRBJ2-1; no clear D. Material for sequencing was memory CD4+ T cells from PBMCs. Noted subset: CD45RA-negative fraction. CDR3 loop: CASSLDSHEQFF. The CDR3 coding sequence is TGTGCCAGCAGCTTGGATTCCCATGAGCAGTTCTTC.